This T cell receptor beta chain was identified in a study of blood T cell repertoires in COVID-19. Overall study: Specimens from acute and convalescent COVID-19 originated in the United States, Italy and Spain. PBMCs, B-cell-depleted T cells, or T cells provided the cDNA or gDNA that made up the material.

This CDR3 has 14 amino acids. Trimming at V came to 3 bases and at J to 2 bases, leaving 1 base not matched to a gene. The germline V gene encodes CDR1 DFQATT and CDR2 SNEGSKA (reference sequence). How the authors handled the data: Nucleated cell counts were estimated from reference gene primer amplification. The method was immunoSEQ multiplex PCR; TCRdb's version includes in-frame clones alone and lacks a portion of them. That table furnishes V, J and clone size, whereas the DNA furnished D and trimming. This table holds about 180,000 clones, about 83% found once. The rearrangement uses TRBV20-1 and TRBJ1-5; 10 bases line up with TRBD1. The receptor comes from a human donor in a cohort sampled during active COVID-19. Sequenced sample: peripheral blood. The DNA of the CDR3 is TGCAGTGCTAGTGGGACAGGGGGCAATCAGCCCCAGCATTTT. This codes for CSASGTGGNQPQHF.